The sequence of this T cell receptor beta chain was determined in a study of vaccination effects on CD4 cells after COVID-19. Study background: Each culture well received some 2.2 million PBMC. These cells were then cultured in IMDM with about 10 IU/ml IL-2 and about 9.4 ug/ml peptides.

Profiled with immunoSEQ multiplex PCR; TCRdb holds only in-frame clones, not every one. In the table there are around 45,000 clones, 70% to 80% of which are singletons. Culture proceeded for 10 days, and CD4+ T cells were then isolated. Cultures got half-medium changes with IL-2 on days 3 and 7. On this clone: Antigen specificity is unknown.

The clonotype comes from a human donor who had a prior SARS-CoV-2 infection. The sequencing here drew on CD4+ T cells from PBMCs cultured without peptide, taken before COVID-19 vaccination.

CDR3 residues: CATLRSGTALDEQYF. The CDR3 nucleotides read TGTGCAACCCTTCGATCCGGGACAGCACTCGACGAGCAGTACTTC. This chain uses TRBV28 with TRBJ2-7, with 7 bases lining up with TRBD1. The CDR3 is made up of 15 amino acids. Germline V gives CDR1 MDHEN, CDR2 SYDVKM.